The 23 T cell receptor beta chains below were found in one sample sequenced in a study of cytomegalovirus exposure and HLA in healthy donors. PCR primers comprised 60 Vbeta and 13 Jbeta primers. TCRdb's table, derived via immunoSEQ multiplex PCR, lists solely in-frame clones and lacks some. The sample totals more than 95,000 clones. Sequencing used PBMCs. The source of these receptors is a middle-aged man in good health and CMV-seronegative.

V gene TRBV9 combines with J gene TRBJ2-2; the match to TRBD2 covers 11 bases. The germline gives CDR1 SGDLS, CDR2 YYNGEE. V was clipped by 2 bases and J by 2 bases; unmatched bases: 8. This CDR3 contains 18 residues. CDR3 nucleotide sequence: TGTGCCAGCAGCGTCTTAGCGGGAGGGCCAGGTAACACCGGGGAGCTGTTTTTT. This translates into CASSVLAGGPGNTGELFF.

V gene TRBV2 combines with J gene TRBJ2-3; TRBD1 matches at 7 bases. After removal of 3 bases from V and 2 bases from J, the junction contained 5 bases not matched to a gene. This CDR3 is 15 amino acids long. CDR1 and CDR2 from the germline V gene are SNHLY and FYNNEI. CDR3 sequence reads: CASSDRDRHTDTQYF. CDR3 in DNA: TGTGCCAGCAGTGACCGGGACAGACACACAGATACGCAGTATTTT.

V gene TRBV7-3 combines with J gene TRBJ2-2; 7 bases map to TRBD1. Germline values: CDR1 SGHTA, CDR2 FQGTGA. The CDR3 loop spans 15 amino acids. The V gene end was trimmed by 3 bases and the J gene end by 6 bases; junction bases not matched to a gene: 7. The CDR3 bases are TGTGCCAGCAGCTTGGGCAACCAGGGGGCCGGGGAGCTGTTTTTT. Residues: CASSLGNQGAGELFF.

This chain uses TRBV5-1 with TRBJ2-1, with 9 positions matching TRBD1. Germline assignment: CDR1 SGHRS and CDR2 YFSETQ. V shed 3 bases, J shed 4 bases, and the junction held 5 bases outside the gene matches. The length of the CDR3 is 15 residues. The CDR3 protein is CASSSNRGRYNEQFF. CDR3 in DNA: TGCGCCAGCAGCTCGAACAGGGGGCGGTACAATGAGCAGTTCTTC.

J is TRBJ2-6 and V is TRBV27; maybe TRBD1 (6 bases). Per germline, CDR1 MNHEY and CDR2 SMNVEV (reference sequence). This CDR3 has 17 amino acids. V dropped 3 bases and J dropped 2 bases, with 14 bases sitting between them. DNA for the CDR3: TGTGCCAGCAGTTTCCGGGGCAGGGGTCCTGGGGCCAACGTCCTGACTTTC. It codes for CASSFRGRGPGANVLTF.

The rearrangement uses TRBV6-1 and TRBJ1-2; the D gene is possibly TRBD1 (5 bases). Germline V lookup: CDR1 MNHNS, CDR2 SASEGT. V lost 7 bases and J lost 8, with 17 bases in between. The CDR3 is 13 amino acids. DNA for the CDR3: TGTGCCAGCACCTTCGTGGGGGGAAGAGGCTACACCTTC. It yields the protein CASTFVGGRGYTF.

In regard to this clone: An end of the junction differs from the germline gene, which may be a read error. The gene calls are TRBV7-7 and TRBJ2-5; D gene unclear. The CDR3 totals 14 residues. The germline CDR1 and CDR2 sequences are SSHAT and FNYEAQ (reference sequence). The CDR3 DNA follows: TGTGCTAGCAGCTTGTCTTTGCGGTCGGAGACCCAGTACTTC. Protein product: CASSLSLRSETQYF.

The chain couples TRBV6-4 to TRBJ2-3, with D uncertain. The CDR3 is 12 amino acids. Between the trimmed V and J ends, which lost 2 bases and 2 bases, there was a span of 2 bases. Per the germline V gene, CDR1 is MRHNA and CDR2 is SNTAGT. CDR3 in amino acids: CASSDLTDTQYF. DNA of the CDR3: TGTGCCAGCAGTGACCTCACAGATACGCAGTATTTT.

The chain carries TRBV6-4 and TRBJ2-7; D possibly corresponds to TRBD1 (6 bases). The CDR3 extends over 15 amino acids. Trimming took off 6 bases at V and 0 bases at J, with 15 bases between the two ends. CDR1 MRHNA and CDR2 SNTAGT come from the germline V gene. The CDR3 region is CASSQEQGSSYEQYF. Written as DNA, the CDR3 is TGTGCCAGCAGCCAGGAGCAGGGGAGCTCCTACGAGCAGTACTTC.

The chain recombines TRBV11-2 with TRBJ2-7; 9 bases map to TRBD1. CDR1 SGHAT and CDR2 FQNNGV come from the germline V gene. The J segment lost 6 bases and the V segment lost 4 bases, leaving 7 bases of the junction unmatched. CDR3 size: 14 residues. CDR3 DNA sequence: TGTGCCAGCAGCTCGTCCGGGACAGGGATCGAGCAGTACTTC. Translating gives CASSSSGTGIEQYF.

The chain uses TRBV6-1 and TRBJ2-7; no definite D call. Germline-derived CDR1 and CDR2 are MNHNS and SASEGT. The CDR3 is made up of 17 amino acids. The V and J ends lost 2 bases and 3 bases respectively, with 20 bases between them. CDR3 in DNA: TGTGCCAGCAGTGAAAGAGCCCCCGAAATAGTTCGCTACGAGCAGTACTTC. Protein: CASSERAPEIVRYEQYF.

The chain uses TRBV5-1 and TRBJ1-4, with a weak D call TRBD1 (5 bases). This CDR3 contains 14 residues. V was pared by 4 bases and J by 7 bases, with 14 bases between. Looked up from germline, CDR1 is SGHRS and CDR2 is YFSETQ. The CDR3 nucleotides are TGCGCCAGCAGCGGACGGGGGGTCGGTGAAAAACTGTTTTTT. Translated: CASSGRGVGEKLFF.

The DNA of the CDR3 is TGTGCCAGCAGCTTCGAGGACTATGGCTACACCTTC. It specifies CASSFEDYGYTF. V gene TRBV7-9 combines with J gene TRBJ1-2; no clear D gene. CDR3 size: 12 residues. Between the trimmed V and J ends, which lost 3 bases and 3 bases, there was a span of 5 bases. Germline V CDR1 and CDR2: SEHNR, FQNEAQ (reference sequence).

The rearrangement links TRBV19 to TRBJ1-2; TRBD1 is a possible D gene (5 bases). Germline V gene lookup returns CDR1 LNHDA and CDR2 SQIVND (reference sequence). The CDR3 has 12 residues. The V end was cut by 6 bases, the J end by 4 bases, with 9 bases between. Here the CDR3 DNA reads TGTGCCAGTAGGGGGCCGATCTATGGCTACACCTTC. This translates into CASRGPIYGYTF.

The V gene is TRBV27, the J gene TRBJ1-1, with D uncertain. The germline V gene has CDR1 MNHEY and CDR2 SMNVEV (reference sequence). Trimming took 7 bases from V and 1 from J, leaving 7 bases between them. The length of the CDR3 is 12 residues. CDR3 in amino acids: CASTTANTEAFF. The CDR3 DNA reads TGTGCCAGCACTACCGCGAACACTGAAGCTTTCTTT.

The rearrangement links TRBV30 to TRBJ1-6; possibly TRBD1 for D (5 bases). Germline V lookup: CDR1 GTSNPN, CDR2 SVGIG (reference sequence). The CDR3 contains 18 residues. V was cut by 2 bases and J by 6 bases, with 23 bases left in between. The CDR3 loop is CAWSPQRGTLHGNSPLHF. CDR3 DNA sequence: TGTGCCTGGAGTCCCCAACGGGGGACCCTGCACGGTAATTCACCCCTCCACTTT.

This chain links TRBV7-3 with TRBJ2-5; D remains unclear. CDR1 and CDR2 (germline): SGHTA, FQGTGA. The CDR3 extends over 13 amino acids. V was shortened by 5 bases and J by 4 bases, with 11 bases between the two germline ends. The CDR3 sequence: CASSLRLGETQYF. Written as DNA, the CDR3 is TGTGCCAGCAGCCTGAGGTTGGGAGAGACCCAGTACTTC.

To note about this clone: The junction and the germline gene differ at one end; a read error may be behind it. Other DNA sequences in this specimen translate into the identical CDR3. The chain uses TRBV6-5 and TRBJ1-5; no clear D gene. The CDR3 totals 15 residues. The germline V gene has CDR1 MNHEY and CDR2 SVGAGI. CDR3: CASTRKPGGNQPQHF. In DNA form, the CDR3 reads TGTGCCAGCACTCGGAAGCCGGGTGGCAATCAGCCCCAGCACTTT.

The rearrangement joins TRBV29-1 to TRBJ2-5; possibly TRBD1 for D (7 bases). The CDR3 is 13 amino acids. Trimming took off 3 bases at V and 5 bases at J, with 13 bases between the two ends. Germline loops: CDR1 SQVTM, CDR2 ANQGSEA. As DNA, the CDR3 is TGCAGCGTTGAGGGGGGACAGCGGGAGACCCAGTACTTC. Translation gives CSVEGGQRETQYF.

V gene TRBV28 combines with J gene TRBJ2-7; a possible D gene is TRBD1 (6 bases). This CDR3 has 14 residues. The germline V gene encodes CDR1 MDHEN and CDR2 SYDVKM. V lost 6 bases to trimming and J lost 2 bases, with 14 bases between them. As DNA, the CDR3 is TGTGCCAGCAGAGACCCGGGACAAGCCTACGAGCAGTACTTC. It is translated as CASRDPGQAYEQYF.

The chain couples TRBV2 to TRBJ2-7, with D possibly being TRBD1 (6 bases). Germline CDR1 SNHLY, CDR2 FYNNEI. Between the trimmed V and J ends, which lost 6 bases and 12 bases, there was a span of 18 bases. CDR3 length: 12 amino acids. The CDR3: CASRETGMSRYF. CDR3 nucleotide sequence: TGTGCCAGCAGGGAAACAGGGATGAGTCGGTACTTC. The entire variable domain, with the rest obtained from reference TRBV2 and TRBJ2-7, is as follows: EPEVTQTPSHQVTQMGQEVILRCVPISNHLYFYWYRQILGQKVEFLVSFYNNEISEKSEIFDDQFSVERPDGSNFTLKIRSTKLEDSAMYFCASRETGMSRYFGPGTRLTVT.

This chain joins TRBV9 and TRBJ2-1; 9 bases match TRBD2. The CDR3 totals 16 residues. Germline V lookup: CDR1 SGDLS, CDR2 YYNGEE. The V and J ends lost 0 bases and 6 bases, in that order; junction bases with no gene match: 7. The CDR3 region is CASSVASGNVPNEQFF. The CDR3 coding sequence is TGTGCCAGCAGCGTAGCTAGCGGGAACGTCCCCAATGAGCAGTTCTTC.

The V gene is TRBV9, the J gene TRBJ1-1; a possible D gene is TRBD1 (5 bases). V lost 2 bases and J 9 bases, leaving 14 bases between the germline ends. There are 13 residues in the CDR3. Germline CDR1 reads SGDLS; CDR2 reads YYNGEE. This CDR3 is CASSVGTAGKAFF. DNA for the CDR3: TGTGCCAGCAGCGTCGGGACTGCCGGGAAAGCTTTCTTT. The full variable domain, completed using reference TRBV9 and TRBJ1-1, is DSGVTQTPKHLITATGQRVTLRCSPRSGDLSVYWYQQSLDQGLQFLIQYYNGEERAKGNILERFSAQQFPDLHSELNLSSLELGDSALYFCASSVGTAGKAFFGQGTRLTVV.